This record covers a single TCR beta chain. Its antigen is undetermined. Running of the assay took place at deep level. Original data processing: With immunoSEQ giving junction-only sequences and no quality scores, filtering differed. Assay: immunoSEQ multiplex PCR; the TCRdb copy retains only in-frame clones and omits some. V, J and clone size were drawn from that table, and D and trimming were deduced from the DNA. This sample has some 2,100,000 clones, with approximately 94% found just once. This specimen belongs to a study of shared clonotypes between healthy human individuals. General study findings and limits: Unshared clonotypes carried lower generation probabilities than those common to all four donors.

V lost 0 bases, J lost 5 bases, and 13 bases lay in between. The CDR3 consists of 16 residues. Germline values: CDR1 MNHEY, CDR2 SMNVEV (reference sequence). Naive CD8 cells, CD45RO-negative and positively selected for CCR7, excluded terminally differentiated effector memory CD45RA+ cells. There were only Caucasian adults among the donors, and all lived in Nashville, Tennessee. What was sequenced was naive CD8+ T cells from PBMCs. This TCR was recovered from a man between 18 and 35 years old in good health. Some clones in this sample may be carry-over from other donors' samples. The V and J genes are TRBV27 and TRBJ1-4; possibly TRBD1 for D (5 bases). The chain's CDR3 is CASSLSAGIPNEKLFF. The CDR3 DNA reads TGTGCCAGCAGTTTATCGGCAGGGATACCCAATGAAAAACTGTTTTTT.